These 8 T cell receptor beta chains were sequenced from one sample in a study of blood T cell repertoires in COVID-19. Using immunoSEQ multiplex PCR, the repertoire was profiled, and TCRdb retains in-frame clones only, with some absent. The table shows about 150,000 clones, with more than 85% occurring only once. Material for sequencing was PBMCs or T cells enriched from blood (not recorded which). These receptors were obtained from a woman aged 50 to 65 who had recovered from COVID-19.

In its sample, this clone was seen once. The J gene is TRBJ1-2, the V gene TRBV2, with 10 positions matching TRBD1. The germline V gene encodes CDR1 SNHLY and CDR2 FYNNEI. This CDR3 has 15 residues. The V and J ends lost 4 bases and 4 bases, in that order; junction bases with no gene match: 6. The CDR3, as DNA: TGTGCCAGCAGTGCGGACAGGGGGGGACCCTATGGCTACACCTTC. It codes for CASSADRGGPYGYTF.

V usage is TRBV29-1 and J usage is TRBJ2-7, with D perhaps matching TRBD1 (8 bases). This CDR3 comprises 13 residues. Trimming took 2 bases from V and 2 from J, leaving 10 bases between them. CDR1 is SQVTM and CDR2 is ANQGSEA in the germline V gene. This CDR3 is CSVETGGAYEQYF. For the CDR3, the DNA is TGCAGCGTTGAAACAGGGGGGGCCTACGAGCAGTACTTC.

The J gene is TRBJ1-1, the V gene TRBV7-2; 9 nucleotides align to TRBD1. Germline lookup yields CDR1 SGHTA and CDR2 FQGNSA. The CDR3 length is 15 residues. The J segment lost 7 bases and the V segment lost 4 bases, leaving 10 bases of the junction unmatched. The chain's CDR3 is CASSSYLQGAGEAFF. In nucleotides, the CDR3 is TGTGCCAGCAGCTCCTACCTACAGGGGGCGGGTGAAGCTTTCTTT. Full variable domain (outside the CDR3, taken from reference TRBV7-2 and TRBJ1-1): GAGVSQSPSNKVTEKGKDVELRCDPISGHTALYWYRQSLGQGLEFLIYFQGNSAPDKSGLPSDRFSAERTGGSVSTLTIQRTQQEDSAVYLCASSSYLQGAGEAFFGQGTRLTVV.

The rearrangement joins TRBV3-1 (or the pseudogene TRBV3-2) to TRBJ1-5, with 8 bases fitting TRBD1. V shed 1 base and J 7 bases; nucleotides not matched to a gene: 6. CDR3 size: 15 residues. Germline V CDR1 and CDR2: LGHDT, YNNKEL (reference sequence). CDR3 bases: TGTGCCAGCAGCCAAGGAGGACAGGGAGGGCAGCCCCAGCATTTT. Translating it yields CASSQGGQGGQPQHF.

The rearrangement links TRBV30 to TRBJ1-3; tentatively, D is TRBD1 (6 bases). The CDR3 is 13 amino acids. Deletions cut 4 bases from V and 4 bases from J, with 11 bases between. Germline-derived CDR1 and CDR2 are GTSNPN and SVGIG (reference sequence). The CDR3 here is CAWIVQGGNTIYF. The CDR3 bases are TGTGCCTGGATAGTACAGGGAGGAAACACCATATATTTT.

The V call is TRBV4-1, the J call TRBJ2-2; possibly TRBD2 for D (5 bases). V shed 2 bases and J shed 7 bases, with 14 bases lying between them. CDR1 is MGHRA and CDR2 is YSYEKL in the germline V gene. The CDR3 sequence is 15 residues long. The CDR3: CASSQIGSEVGELFF. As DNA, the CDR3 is TGCGCCAGCAGCCAAATCGGTAGCGAGGTCGGGGAGCTGTTTTTT.

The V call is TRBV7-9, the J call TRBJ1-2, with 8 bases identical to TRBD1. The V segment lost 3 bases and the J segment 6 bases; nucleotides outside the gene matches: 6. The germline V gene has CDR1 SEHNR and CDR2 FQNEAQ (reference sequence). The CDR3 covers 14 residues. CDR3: CASSLGTGANGYTF. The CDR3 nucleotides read TGTGCCAGCAGCTTGGGGACAGGCGCCAATGGCTACACCTTC.

The CDR3 here is CASSQASQRAGNSHTF. The CDR3 nucleotides are TGCGCCAGCAGCCAAGCGTCGCAGCGGGCAGGGAATTCGCACACCTTC. V gene TRBV4-3 combines with J gene TRBJ1-2; D possibly corresponds to TRBD1 (5 bases). Deletions cut 1 base from V and 12 bases from J, with 24 bases between. CDR1 and CDR2 from the germline V gene are LGHNA and YSLEER. There are 16 residues in the CDR3.